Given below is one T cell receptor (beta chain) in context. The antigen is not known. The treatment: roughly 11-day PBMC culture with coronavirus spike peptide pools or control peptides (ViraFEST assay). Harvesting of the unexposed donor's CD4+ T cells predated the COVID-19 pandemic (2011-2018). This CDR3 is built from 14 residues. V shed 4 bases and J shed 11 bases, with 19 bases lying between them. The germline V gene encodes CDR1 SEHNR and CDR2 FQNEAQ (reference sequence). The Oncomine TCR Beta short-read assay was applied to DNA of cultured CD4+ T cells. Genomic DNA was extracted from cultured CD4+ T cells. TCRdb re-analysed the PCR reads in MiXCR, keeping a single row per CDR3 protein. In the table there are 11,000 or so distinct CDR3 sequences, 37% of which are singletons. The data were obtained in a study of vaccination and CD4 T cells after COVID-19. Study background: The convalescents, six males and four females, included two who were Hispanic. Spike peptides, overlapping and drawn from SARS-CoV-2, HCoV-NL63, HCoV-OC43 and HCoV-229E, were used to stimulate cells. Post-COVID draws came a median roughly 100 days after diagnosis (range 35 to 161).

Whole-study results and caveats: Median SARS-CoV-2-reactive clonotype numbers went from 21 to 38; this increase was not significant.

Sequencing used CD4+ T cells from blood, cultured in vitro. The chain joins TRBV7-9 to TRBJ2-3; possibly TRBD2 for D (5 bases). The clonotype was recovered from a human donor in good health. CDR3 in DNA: TGTGCCAGCAGCTCACCCCCAGAGGAACTAGGGCAGTATTTT. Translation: CASSSPPEELGQYF.